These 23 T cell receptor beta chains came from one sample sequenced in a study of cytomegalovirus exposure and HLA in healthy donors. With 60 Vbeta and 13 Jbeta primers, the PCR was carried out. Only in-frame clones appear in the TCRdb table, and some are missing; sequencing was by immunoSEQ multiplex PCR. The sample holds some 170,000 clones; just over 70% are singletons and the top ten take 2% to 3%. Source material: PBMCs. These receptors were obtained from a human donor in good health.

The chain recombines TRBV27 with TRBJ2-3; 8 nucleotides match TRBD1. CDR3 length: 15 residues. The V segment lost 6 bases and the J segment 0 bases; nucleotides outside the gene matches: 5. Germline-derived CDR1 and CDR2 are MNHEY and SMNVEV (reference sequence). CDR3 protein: CASRDGTGSTDTQYF. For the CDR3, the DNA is TGTGCCAGCAGGGACGGGACAGGAAGCACAGATACGCAGTATTTT.

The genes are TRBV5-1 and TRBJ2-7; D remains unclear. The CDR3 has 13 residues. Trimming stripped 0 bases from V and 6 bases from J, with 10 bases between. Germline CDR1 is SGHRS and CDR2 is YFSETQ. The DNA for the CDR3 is TGCGCCAGCAGCTTGGGGCTCACCCGCGAGCAGTACTTC. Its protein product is CASSLGLTREQYF.

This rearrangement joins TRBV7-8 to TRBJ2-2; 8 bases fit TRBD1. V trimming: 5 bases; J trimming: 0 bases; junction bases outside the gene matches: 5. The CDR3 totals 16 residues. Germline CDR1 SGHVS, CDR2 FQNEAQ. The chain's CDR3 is CASSRGTGANTGELFF. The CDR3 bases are TGTGCCAGCAGCAGAGGGACAGGCGCGAACACCGGGGAGCTGTTTTTT.

The CDR3 loop is CASSLVSGGNTEAFF. DNA of the CDR3: TGTGCCAGCAGTTTGGTGTCAGGGGGGAACACTGAAGCTTTCTTT. The rearrangement joins TRBV28 to TRBJ1-1, with 7 bases that match TRBD1. CDR1 MDHEN and CDR2 SYDVKM come from the germline V gene. The ends lost 3 bases at V and 1 base at J; junction bases unmatched: 5. This CDR3 contains 15 residues.

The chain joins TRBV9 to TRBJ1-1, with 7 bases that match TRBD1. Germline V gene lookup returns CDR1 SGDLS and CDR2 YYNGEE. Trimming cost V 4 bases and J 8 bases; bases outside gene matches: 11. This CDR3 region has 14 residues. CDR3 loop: CASSTTSGTEEAFF. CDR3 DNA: TGTGCCAGCAGCACTACTTCCGGGACAGAAGAAGCTTTCTTT.

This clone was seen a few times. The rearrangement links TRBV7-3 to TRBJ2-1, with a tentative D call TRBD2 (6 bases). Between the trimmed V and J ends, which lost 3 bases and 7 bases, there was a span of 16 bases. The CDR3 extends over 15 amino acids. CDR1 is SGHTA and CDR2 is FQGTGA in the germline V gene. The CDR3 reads CASSFSGSSGNEQFF. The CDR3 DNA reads TGTGCCAGCAGCTTTAGCGGCTCTTCGGGGAATGAGCAGTTCTTC.

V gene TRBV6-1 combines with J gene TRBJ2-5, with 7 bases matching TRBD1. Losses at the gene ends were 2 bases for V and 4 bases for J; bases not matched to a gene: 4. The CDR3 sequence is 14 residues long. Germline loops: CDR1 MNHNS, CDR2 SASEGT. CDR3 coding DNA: TGTGCCAGCAGTGAAACAGGGGTTCCAGAGACCCAGTACTTC. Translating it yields CASSETGVPETQYF.

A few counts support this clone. The CDR3 coding sequence is TGTGCCAGTAGTATCTGGCGGAACGCGAACACCGGGGAGCTGTTTTTT. Encoded protein: CASSIWRNANTGELFF. The chain has TRBV19 and TRBJ2-2; D is ambiguous. CDR1 and CDR2 from the germline V gene are LNHDA and SQIVND (reference sequence). CDR3 length: 16 amino acids. V lost 3 bases to trimming and J lost 0 bases, with 11 bases between them. Combining the CDR3 with reference TRBV19 and TRBJ2-2 gives the whole variable domain DGGITQSPKYLFRKEGQNVTLSCEQNLNHDAMYWYRQDPGQGLRLIYYSQIVNDFQKGDIAEGYSVSREKKESFPLTVTSAQKNPTAFYLCASSIWRNANTGELFFGEGSRLTVL.

The CDR3 protein is CASSLYPESNYGYTF. In DNA form, the CDR3 reads TGTGCCAGCAGCTTATACCCCGAGTCTAACTATGGCTACACCTTC. The rearrangement joins TRBV11-2 to TRBJ1-2, with unresolved D. This CDR3 is 15 amino acids long. Germline V lookup: CDR1 SGHAT, CDR2 FQNNGV. Trimming left V 2 bases short and J 0 bases short, with 10 bases between. The full variable domain, with the rest looked up from reference TRBV11-2 and TRBJ1-2, is EAGVAQSPRYKIIEKRQSVAFWCNPISGHATLYWYQQILGQGPKLLIQFQNNGVVDDSQLPKDRFSAERLKGVDSTLKIQPAKLEDSAVYLCASSLYPESNYGYTFGSGTRLTVV.

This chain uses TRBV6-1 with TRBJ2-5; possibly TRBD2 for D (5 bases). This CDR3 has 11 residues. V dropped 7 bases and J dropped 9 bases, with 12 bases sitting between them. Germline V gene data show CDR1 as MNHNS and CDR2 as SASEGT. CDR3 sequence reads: CASTRGRAQYF. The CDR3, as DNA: TGTGCCAGCACCCGGGGTAGGGCCCAGTACTTC.

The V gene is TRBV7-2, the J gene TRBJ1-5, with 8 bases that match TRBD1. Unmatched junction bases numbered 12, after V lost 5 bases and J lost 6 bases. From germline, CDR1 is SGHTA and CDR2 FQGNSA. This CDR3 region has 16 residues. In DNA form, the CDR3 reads TGTGCCAGCAGCCCTAGTGTGACAGGGGAGAGTCAGCCCCAGCATTTT. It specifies CASSPSVTGESQPQHF.

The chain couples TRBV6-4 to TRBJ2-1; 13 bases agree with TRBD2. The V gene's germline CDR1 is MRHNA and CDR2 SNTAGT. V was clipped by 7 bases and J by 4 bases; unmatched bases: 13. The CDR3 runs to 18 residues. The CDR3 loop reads CASTPTSGGPLRYNEQFF. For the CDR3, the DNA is TGTGCCAGCACTCCGACTAGCGGGGGGCCCCTACGATACAATGAGCAGTTCTTC.

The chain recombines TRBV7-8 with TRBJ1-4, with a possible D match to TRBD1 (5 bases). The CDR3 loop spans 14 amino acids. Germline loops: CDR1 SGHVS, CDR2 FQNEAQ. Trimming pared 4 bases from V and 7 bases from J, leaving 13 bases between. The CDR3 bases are TGTGCCAGCAGCTCGGACACGGTCAGTGAAAAACTGTTTTTT. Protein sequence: CASSSDTVSEKLFF.

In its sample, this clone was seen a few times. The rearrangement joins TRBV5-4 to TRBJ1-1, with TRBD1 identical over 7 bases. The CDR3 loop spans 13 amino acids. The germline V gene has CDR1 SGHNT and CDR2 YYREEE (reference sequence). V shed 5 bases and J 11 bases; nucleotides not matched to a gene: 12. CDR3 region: CASSLPTGQEAFF. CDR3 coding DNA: TGTGCCAGCAGTCTGCCGACAGGGCAGGAGGCTTTCTTT.

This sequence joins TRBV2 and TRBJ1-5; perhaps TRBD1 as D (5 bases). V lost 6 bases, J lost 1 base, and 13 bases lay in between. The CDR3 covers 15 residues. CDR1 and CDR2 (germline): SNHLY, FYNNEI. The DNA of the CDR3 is TGTGCCAGCAGCGCCGGACATCCAAGCAATCAGCCCCAGCATTTT. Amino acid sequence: CASSAGHPSNQPQHF.

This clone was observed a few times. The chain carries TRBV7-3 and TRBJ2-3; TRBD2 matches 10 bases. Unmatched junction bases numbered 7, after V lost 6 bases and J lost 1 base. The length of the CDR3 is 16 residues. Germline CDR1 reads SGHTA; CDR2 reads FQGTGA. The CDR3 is CASRPGLAAGTDTQYF. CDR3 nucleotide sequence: TGTGCCAGCAGACCCGGACTAGCGGCGGGCACAGATACGCAGTATTTT.

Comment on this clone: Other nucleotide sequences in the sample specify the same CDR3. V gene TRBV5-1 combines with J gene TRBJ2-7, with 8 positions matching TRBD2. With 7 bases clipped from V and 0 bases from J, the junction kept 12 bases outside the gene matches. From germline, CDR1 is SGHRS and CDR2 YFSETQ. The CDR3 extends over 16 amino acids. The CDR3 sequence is CASGESISGVSYEQYF. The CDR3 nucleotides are TGCGCCAGCGGGGAGTCTATTAGCGGGGTCTCCTACGAGCAGTACTTC.

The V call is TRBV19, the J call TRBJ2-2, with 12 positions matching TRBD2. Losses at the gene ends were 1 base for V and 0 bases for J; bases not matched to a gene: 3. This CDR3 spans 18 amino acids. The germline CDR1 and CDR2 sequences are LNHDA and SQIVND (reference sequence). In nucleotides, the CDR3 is TGTGCCAGTAGTATAGGATGGACTAGCGGGGCGAACACCGGGGAGCTGTTTTTT. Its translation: CASSIGWTSGANTGELFF. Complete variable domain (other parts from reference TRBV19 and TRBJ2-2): DGGITQSPKYLFRKEGQNVTLSCEQNLNHDAMYWYRQDPGQGLRLIYYSQIVNDFQKGDIAEGYSVSREKKESFPLTVTSAQKNPTAFYLCASSIGWTSGANTGELFFGEGSRLTVL.

CDR3 coding DNA: TGTGCCAGCAGTTTATTTTGGTCAGGCGAGCCCCAGCATTTT. Amino acids: CASSLFWSGEPQHF. The rearrangement uses TRBV27 and TRBJ1-5, with D uncertain. The CDR3 consists of 14 residues. Trimming cost V 1 base and J 8 bases, with 12 bases left between them. CDR1 MNHEY and CDR2 SMNVEV come from the germline V gene (reference sequence).

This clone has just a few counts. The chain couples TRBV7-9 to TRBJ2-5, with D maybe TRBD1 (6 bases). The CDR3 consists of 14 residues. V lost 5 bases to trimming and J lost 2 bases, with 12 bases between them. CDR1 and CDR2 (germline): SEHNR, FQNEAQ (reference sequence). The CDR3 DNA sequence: TGTGCCAGCAGCCCGAGGGGGTCTCAAGAGACCCAGTACTTC. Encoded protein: CASSPRGSQETQYF.

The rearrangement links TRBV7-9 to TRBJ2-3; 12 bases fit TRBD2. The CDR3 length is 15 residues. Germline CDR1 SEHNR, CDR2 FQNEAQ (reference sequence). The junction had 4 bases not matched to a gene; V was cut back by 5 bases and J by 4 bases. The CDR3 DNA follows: TGTGCCAGCAGCCCCCTAGCGGGGGGGCCAGATACGCAGTATTTT. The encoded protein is CASSPLAGGPDTQYF.

The CDR3 region has the DNA TGTGCCAGTAGTATACAAACTAGCGGGGGTCGGGATGAGCAGTTCTTC. Translation: CASSIQTSGGRDEQFF. The chain couples TRBV19 to TRBJ2-1; 11 bases line up with TRBD2. Germline CDR1 reads LNHDA; CDR2 reads SQIVND (reference sequence). The CDR3 consists of 16 residues. Germline trimming cut 2 bases from V and 8 bases from J; bases unmatched to any gene: 8.

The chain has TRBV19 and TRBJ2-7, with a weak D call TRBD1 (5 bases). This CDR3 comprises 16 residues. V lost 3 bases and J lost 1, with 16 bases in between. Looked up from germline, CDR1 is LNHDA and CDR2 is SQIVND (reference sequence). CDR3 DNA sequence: TGTGCCAGTAGTATTGCCCGCAGGGAATATTCCTACGAGCAGTACTTC. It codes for CASSIARREYSYEQYF.